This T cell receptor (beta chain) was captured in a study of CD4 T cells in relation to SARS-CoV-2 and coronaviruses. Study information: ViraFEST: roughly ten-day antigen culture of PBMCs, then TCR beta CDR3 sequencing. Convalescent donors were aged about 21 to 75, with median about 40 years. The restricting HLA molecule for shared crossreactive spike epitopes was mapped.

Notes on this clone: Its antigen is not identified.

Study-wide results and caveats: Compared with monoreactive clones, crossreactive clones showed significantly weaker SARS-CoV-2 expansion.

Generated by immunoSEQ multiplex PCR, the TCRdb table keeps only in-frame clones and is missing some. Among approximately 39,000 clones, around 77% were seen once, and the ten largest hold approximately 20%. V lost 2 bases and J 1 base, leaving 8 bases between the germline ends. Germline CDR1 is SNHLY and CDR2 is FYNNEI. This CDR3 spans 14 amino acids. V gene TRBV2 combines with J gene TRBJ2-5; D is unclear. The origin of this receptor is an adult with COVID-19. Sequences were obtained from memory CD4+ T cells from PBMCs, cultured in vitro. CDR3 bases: TGTGCCAGCAGTGAATATAGTAGCCAAGAGACCCAGTACTTC. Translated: CASSEYSSQETQYF. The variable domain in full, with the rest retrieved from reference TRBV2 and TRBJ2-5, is EPEVTQTPSHQVTQMGQEVILRCVPISNHLYFYWYRQILGQKVEFLVSFYNNEISEKSEIFDDQFSVERPDGSNFTLKIRSTKLEDSAMYFCASSEYSSQETQYFGPGTRLLVL.